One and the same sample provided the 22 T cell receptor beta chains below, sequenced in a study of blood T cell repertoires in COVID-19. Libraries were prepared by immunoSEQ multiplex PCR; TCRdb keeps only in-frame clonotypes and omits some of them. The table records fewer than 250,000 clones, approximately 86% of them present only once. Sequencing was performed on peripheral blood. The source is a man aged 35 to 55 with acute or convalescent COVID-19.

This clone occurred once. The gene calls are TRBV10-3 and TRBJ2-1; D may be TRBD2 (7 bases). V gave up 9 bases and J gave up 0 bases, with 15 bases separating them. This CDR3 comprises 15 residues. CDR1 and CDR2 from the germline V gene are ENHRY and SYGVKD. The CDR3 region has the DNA TGTGCCATTACCGCGGGGGCCAGCTCCTACAATGAGCAGTTCTTC. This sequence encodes CAITAGASSYNEQFF.

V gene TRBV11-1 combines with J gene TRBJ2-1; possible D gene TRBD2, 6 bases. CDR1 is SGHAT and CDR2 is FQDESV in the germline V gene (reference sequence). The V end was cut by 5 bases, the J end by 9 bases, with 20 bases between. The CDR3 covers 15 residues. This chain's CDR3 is CASSARRAGGGEQFF. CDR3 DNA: TGTGCCAGCAGCGCCCGTCGGGCTGGGGGAGGTGAGCAGTTCTTC.

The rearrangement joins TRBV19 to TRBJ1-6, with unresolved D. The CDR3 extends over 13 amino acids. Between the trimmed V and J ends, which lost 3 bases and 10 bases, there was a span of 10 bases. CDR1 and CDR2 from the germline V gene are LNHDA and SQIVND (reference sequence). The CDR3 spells CASSIGRGSPLHF. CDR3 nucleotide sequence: TGTGCCAGTAGTATTGGTCGAGGATCACCCCTCCACTTT.

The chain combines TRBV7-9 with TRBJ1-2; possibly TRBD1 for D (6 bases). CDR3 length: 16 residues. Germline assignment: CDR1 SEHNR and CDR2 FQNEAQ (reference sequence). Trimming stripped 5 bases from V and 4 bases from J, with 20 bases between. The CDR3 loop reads CASSPRTFGQIYGYTF. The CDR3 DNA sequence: TGTGCCAGCAGCCCCCGCACCTTCGGACAGATCTATGGCTACACCTTC.

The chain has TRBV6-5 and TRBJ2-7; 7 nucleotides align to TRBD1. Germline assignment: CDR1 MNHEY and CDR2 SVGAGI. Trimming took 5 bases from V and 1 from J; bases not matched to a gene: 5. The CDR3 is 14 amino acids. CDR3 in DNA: TGTGCCAGCAGTCCAGGACAGGTTTCCTACGAGCAGTACTTC. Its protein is CASSPGQVSYEQYF.

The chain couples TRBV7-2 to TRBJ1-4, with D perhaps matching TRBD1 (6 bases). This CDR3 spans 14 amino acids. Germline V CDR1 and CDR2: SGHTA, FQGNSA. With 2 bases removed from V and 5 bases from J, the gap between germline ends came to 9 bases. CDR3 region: CASSLRTVNEKLFF. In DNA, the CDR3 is TGTGCCAGCAGCTTACGGACAGTCAATGAAAAACTGTTTTTT.

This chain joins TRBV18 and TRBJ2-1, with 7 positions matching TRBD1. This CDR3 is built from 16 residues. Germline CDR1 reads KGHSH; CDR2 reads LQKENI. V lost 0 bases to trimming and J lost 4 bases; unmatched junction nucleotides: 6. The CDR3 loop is CASSPPLTGSYNEQFF. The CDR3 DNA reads TGTGCCAGCTCACCACCGCTGACAGGGTCGTACAATGAGCAGTTCTTC.

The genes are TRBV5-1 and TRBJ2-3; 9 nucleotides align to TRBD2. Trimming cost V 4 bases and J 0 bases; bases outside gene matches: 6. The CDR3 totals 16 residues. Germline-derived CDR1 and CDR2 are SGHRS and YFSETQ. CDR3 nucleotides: TGCGCCAGCAGCCTGACTAGCGGAACTAGCACAGATACGCAGTATTTT. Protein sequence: CASSLTSGTSTDTQYF. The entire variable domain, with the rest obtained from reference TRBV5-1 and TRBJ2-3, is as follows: KAGVTQTPRYLIKTRGQQVTLSCSPISGHRSVSWYQQTPGQGLQFLFEYFSETQRNKGNFPGRFSGRQFSNSRSEMNVSTLELGDSALYLCASSLTSGTSTDTQYFGPGTRLTVL.

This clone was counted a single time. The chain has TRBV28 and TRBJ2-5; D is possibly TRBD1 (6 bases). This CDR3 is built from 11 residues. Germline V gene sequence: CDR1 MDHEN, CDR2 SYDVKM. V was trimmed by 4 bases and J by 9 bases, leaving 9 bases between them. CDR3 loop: CASSSGVSQYF. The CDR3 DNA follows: TGTGCCAGCAGTTCAGGGGTGTCCCAGTACTTC.

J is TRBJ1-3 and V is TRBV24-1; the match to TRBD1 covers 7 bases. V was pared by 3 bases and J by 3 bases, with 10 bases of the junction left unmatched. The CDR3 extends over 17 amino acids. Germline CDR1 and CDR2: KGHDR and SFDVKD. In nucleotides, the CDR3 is TGTGCCACCAGTGATCCCCGGGACAGTAGGGGTGGAAACACCATATATTTT. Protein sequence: CATSDPRDSRGGNTIYF.

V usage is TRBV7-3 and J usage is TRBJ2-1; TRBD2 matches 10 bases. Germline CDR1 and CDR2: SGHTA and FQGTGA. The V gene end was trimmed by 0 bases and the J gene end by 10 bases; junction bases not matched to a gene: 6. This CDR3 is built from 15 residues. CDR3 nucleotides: TGTGCCAGCAGCTTAACCCTAGCGGGAGAACAGGAGCAGTTCTTC. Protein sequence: CASSLTLAGEQEQFF.

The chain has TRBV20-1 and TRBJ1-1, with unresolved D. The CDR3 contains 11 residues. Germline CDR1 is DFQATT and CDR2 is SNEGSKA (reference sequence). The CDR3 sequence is CSANWNTEAFF. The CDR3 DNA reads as TGCAGCGCCAACTGGAACACTGAAGCTTTCTTT.

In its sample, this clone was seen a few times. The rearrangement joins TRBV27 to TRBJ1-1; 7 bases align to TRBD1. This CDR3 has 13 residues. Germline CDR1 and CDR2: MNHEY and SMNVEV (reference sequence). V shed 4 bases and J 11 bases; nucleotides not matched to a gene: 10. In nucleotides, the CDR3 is TGTGCCAGCAGTTCGCCGACAGGGTTGAACGCTTTCTTT. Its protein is CASSSPTGLNAFF.

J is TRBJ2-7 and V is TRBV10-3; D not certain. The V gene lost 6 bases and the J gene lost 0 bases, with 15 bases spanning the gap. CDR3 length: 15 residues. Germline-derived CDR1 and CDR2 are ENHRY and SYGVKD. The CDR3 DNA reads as TGTGCCATCAGCCTCTCAGGCCTCAGCTCCTACGAGCAGTACTTC. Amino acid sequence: CAISLSGLSSYEQYF.

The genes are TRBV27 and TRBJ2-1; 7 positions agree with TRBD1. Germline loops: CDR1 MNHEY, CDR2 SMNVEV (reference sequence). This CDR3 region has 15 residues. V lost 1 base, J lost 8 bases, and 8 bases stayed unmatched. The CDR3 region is CASSLYGQASYEQFF. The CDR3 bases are TGTGCCAGCAGTTTATACGGACAGGCTAGTTATGAGCAGTTCTTC.

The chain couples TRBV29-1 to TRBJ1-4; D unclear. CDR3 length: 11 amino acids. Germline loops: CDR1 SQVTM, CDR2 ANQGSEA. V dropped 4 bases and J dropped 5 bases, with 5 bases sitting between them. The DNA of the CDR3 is TGCAGCGTTGCCTCCAATGAAAAACTGTTTTTT. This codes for CSVASNEKLFF.

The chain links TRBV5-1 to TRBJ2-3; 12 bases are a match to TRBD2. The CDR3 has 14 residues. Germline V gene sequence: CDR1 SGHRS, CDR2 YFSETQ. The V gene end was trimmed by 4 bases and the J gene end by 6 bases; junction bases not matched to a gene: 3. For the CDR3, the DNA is TGCGCCAGCAGCCCGGGGACTAGCGGGGATACGCAGTATTTT. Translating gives CASSPGTSGDTQYF.

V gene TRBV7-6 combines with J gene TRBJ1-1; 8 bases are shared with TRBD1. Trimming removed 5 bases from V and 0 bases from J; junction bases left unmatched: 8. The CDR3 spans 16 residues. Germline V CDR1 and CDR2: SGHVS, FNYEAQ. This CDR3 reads CASSPRTGRMNTEAFF. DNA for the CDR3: TGTGCCAGCAGCCCTAGGACAGGGAGAATGAACACTGAAGCTTTCTTT.

The CDR3 loop is CASSLEPGLAGGTLPYEQYF. The CDR3 DNA sequence: TGTGCCAGCAGCTTGGAACCGGGACTAGCGGGAGGGACTTTACCGTACGAGCAGTACTTC. V gene TRBV11-3 combines with J gene TRBJ2-7; TRBD2 agrees at 16 bases. The V segment lost 3 bases and the J segment 4 bases; nucleotides outside the gene matches: 15. From germline, CDR1 is SGHNT and CDR2 YENEEA. The CDR3 is made up of 20 amino acids.

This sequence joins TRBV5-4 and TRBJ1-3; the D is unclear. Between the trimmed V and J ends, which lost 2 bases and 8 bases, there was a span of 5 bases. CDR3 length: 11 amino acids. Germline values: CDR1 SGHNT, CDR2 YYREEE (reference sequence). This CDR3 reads CASSFGDTIYF. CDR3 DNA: TGTGCCAGCAGCTTCGGAGACACCATATATTTT.

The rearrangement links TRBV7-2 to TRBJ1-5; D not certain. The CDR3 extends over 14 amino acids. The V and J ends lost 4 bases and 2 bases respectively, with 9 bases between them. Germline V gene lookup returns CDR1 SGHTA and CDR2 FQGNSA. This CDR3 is CASSSPQGNQPQHF. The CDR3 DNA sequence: TGTGCCAGCAGCTCCCCGCAGGGCAATCAGCCCCAGCATTTT.

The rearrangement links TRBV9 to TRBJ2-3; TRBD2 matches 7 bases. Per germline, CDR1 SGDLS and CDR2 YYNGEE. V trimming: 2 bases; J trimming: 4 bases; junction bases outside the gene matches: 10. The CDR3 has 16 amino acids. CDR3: CASSVRAGDQADTQYF. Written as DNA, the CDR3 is TGTGCCAGCAGCGTTAGGGCGGGAGATCAGGCAGATACGCAGTATTTT.